Listed below are T cell receptor beta chains from one sample, sequenced in a study of identical twins. Using its own MiXCR run on the 5' RACE reads, TCRdb lists one record per CDR3 protein. This sample yields some 330,000 distinct CDR3 sequences, of which roughly 9% are seen a single time; under 9.5% belongs to the top ten. Sequenced sample: naive T cells sorted from blood. Receptors were obtained from a woman between 45 and 65 years old in good health. CDR3s leave out the opening cysteine and the closing phenylalanine or tryptophan. The order of the fields is V gene, D gene, CDR3 protein. The D gene is left open where the match is weak.

TRBV6-5 | TRBD2 | ASSPTGTTNNEQF
TRBV12-3/TRBV12-4 | - | ASSLPDWPYEQY
TRBV12-3/TRBV12-4 | - | ASSFKDEQY
TRBV5-5 | TRBD2 | ASSKTSGRSYEQY
TRBV12-3/TRBV12-4 | - | ASSLAVTVDNEKLF
TRBV20-1 | - | SARGRGPNQPQH
TRBV3-1 | - | ASSQVPGGAYNEQF
TRBV18 | - | ASSPPLAPRAGELF
TRBV7-7 | TRBD2 | ASSASGGNTQY
TRBV5-1 | - | ASSLGDLNTGELF
TRBV14 | TRBD2 | ASSQGSLAGEQF
TRBV18 | - | ASSGVLDTEAF
TRBV4-1 | - | ASSLAVGETQY
TRBV12-3/TRBV12-4 | - | ASKLNTGELF
TRBV4-1 | - | ASSQEGALSGDETQY
TRBV5-1 | - | ASSGASSYNEQF
TRBV29-1 | - | SVTDSYEQY
TRBV5-1 | TRBD1 | ASSLLTGDGDYGYT
TRBV6-6 | TRBD2 | ASSYPRGSGTNTGELF
TRBV7-9 | TRBD1 | ASSTGQPGSPQH
TRBV7-9 | TRBD1 | ASSSSDRYNEQF
TRBV7-9 | TRBD2 | ASSFPTSGYQETQY
TRBV12-3/TRBV12-4 | TRBD2 | ASTTSGIFLNEQF
TRBV29-1 | - | SVAGAAGANVLT
TRBV6-1 | - | VTGSWPQH
TRBV5-1 | - | ASSGTGTRPGIQY
TRBV12-3/TRBV12-4 | - | ASSPTGTWKEQF
TRBV15 | TRBD2 | ATSGSGSAYEQY
TRBV18 | TRBD1 | ASSPGTGPHGYT
TRBV6-4 | - | ASRATDKHGYT
TRBV5-1 | - | ASSQGRDHSADTQY
TRBV4-2 | - | ASSQGRGREQF
TRBV6-5 | - | ASSWRDSNTGELF